Sequencing of this T cell receptor (beta chain) was carried out in a study of sequential checkpoint blockade in melanoma. Study as a whole: Randomization was 1:1 between first-line nivolumab→ipilimumab and ipilimumab→nivolumab.

Treatment defined: randomized to nivolumab then ipilimumab (arm A) or the reverse (arm B). From thawed PBMCs, live CD3+CD8+ cells negative for CD19 and CD56 were sorted. The repertoire was sequenced with immunoSEQ multiplex PCR; TCRdb's copy has only in-frame clones and lacks some. The sample holds 15,000 to 20,000 clones, 60% to 80% seen once. V gave up 6 bases and J gave up 7 bases; unmatched junction bases: 8. Germline lookup yields CDR1 LNHDA and CDR2 SQIVND (reference sequence). The CDR3 sequence is 13 residues long. Only a few counts were recorded for this clone. This TCR derives from a human donor with melanoma. This chain joins TRBV19 and TRBJ1-2; 7 bases map to TRBD1. Sequencing was performed on CD8+ T cells sorted from blood (inferred from file names), taken from a patient given nivolumab and ipilimumab in sequence. CDR3 sequence reads: CASSYRGSSGYTF. CDR3 sequence (DNA): TGTGCCAGTAGCTACAGGGGATCGAGTGGCTACACCTTC.